This T cell receptor (beta chain) was captured by sequencing in a study of spatial heterogeneity in lung cancer (dated by TCRdb to about 2019). Study-level background: More beta-chain than alpha-chain transcripts were consistently detected, likely reflecting higher beta-chain transcript abundance. TCR alpha and beta repertoires were quantitatively compared across multiple tumor regions, matched nontumor lung and blood in non-small cell lung cancer. In the raw uncorrected reads, each unique combination of TCR and UMI appeared on average more than ten times. At surgery, 220 tumor regions, around 68 matched nontumor lung samples and a few dozen PBMC samples were TCR-sequenced for both alpha and beta chains. TCR repertoire features were related to nonsynonymous mutation counts determined by whole-exome sequencing of tumor tissue. In tumor regions, TCR transcript counts showed a strong correlation with a T cell transcriptional module score from matched bulk RNA-seq. What the research found in general, with its limitations: Counts of ubiquitous and regional expanded TCRs correlated with counts of ubiquitous and regional nonsynonymous mutations, respectively. Confirming at a functional level the hypothesis that regional TCRs recognize regional mutations was considered to require additional single-cell paired TCR alpha and beta sequencing. A correlation was observed between the number of expanded intratumoral alpha and beta TCRs and the tumor nonsynonymous mutation count. Estimated TCR-seq coverage of tumor T cells was only 5.5% to 7% for alpha chains and around 13% for beta chains.

Including cysteine and phenylalanine, the CDR3 has 15 amino acids. Just the 45-base CDR3 DNA is kept, in frame starting at base 1. Taken from the germline V gene (reference sequence), the CDR1 and CDR2 loops are GTSNPN and SVGIG. Clipping removes 2 bases from V and 5 bases from J, with 7 as the unmatched junction base count. This clonotype was seen repeatedly, ten times or more. The clone's antigen remains unknown. No per-base quality is available; no much larger clone lies one base away. The time point label of this sample denotes: sample taken at primary tumor resection. Samples were obtained from approximately 77 patients with early-stage, untreated non-small cell lung cancer from the lung TRACERx cohort. Without any cell sorting, TCR sequencing was performed on whole RNA extracted either from tumor and nontumor lung tissue or from cryopreserved PBMC samples. Patients were selected for TCR sequencing only if sufficient RNA was available from at least two tumor regions. Tumor and adjacent nontumor lung specimens were reviewed by a lung pathologist before selection.

The method behind the library was 5' RACE. Sequenced on a NextSeq 500. To allow correction of PCR and sequencing errors, the TCR library protocol tagged every TCR cDNA molecule with a unique molecular identifier. On the study's bioinformatics: TCR identification, UMI-based error correction and CDR3 extraction were all carried out with Decombinator tools. Expanded TCRs were defined as those above a frequency of 2 per 1,000, corresponding to the top 1% of the tumor frequency distribution. Expanded tumor TCRs were classed as regional if statistically deemed absent (corrected P<0.05) from at least one tumor region, otherwise ubiquitous. Each repertoire was subsampled 100 times to 5,000 TCRs, after which Renyi diversity was computed with the R vegan package. To build CDR3 similarity networks, amino acid triplet string-kernel similarity was used, and CDR3s were connected when their pairwise similarity was above 0.82. TCRdb cleaned the public reads at Q25 with fastp, built clones with MiXCR and kept in-frame beta chains. Merged by CDR3 protein, the rows form single entries marked with the most common genes and DNA. These V and J calls derive from TCRdb rather than the authors' analysis. Across this sample there are 15,000 to 20,000 distinct CDR3 sequences, with under 7.5% seen only once. The top ten constitute approximately 3.7% of the sample.

This chain joins TRBV30 to TRBJ1-5; 9 nucleotides in the junction match TRBD1. The sequence was obtained from a female donor with early-stage non-small cell lung cancer. Source: lung tumor tissue, taken at surgery. The nucleotide sequence reads TGTGCCTGGAGTTCCCAGGACAGGGGATATCAGCCCCAGCATTTT. Translated, it reads CAWSSQDRGYQPQHF. The CDR3, completed at both ends by the reference TRBV30 and TRBJ1-5 genes, gives the full variable domain SQTIHQWPATLVQPVGSPLSLECTVEGTSNPNLYWYRQAAGRGLQLLFYSVGIGQISSEVPQNLSASRPQDRQFILSSKKLLLSDSGFYLCAWSSQDRGYQPQHFGDGTRLSIL.